The present T cell receptor (beta chain) was sequenced within a study of siplizumab effects on memory and regulatory T cells (dated by TCRdb to about 2019). Regarding the study in general: The study looked at the effect of siplizumab, an anti-CD2 antibody, on alloreactive T-cell subsets in allogeneic mixed lymphocyte reactions made from human PBMCs. What the research found in general, with its limitations: A naive or memory phenotype could not be assigned to roughly 75-97% of proliferating CD4+ or CD8+ clones. The suppressive function of proliferating Tregs from siplizumab cultures was not functionally confirmed. Siplizumab significantly reduced the cumulative frequency of alloreactive sequences traceable to unstimulated CD4+ memory T cells. Unstimulated naive T cells appeared to be more diverse than memory T cells, and naive cells seemed to make a substantial contribution to the alloresponse. Of the alloreactive CD4+ clones that could be mapped, the Treg-derived share averaged about 70% with siplizumab compared with around 27% in control reactions. Because sequences below about 10^-5 frequency were poorly captured, only a minor fraction of alloreactive clones could be mapped to unstimulated subsets.

The CDR3 numbers 16 residues from cysteine through phenylalanine. Just CDR3 DNA is preserved here, 48 bases in frame from base 1. V trim: 0 bases; J trim: 7 bases; unmatched bases: 4. From a lookup of the germline V gene, CDR1 and CDR2 are SGHRS and YFSETQ. In regard to this clone: No cognate antigen has been identified for it. Nothing much larger sits one base from this clone, and base qualities are not available.

Preparation of the library involved the immunoSEQ multiplex PCR assay. Approximately 10^5 TCR templates per sample were assayed on the deep sequencing platform. Genomic DNA extracted from sorted T cells was the material used for TCRbeta CDR3 sequencing. Per the authors' processing: The R programming language was used for the clonal analysis of the TCRbeta CDR3 data. Alloreactive CD4+ and CD8+ clones were defined by comparing unstimulated samples with post-reaction CFSE-low samples. Regulatory or non-regulatory origin of alloreactive CD4+ clones was assigned by matching sequences to the sorted unstimulated Treg and non-Treg repertoires. TCRdb retrieved this table from immuneACCESS and kept in-frame rearrangements only. Not all clones are present; in checked studies, unresolved V genes account for under half, and no reason is known for the remainder. The V and J calls and clone size come from that table; D and trimming were worked out from the DNA. Across this sample there are roughly 100,000 clones, with roughly 91% seen only once. About 0.32% of the sample is held by the ten biggest clonotypes.

Sorted unstimulated T cells and proliferating T cells recovered from mixed lymphocyte reactions were subjected to TCRbeta CDR3 sequencing. Fresh whole blood from approximately 10 HLA-typed healthy donors was used to isolate PBMCs. The sample taken for sequencing was CD4+ T cells sorted from blood. The clonotype was recovered from a human donor in good health. The chain uses TRBV5-1 and TRBJ2-1; a stretch of 13 junction bases matches TRBD2. The bases are TGCGCCAGCAGCTTGGCGGGACTAGCGGGAATGAATGAGCAGTTCTTC. Its protein product is CASSLAGLAGMNEQFF.